The subject of this entry is one T cell receptor (beta chain). Its antigen is unknown. From the 5' RACE reads, TCRdb lists one entry per CDR3 protein and no DNA. The listing contains 350,000 to 400,000 distinct CDR3 sequences. From germline, CDR1 is DFQATT and CDR2 SNEGSKA (reference sequence). The CDR3 spans 14 residues. These data belong to a study of T cells expressing NK-cell markers. Study at large: Seropositivity for HCMV was found in seven of the eight sequenced donors, with one seronegative.

Study observations and caveats: Top CD8+ clonotypes included the dominant CD3+CD56+NKG2C+ clonotypes in several donors. These clonotypes, the leaders elsewhere, also led the CD3+CD56-NKG2C+ fraction in a few donors.

Sequencing was performed on blood T cells: a sorted CD56 or NKG2C T cell subset, CD4+ or CD8+ T cells, or bulk PBMC T cells (not recorded which). The rearrangement uses TRBV20-1 and TRBJ1-2. The TCR originated in a woman aged 45-65 years in good health. The CDR3 is CSASDPGAYYGYTF.